This T cell receptor beta chain was recovered during a study of graft-versus-host responses after intestinal transplantation (dated by TCRdb to the early 2020s). In the study overall: The transplants that recipients got were multivisceral, liver-intestinal, or isolated intestinal. Anti-thymocyte globulin induction was given to all recipients, followed by maintenance tacrolimus and steroids for approximately three years. Graft-versus-host and host-versus-graft alloreactive T cell clones were tracked in the graft, circulation and bone marrow after intestinal transplantation using bulk TCR-beta CDR3 sequencing. Alloreactive clones were identified by sequencing pre-transplant mixed lymphocyte reaction products and comparing them with unstimulated pre-transplant donor and recipient T cells. A cohort of roughly 25 intestinal transplant recipients, including one retransplant, was enrolled, and a few patients lacking pretransplant specimens were excluded. Donor T cell macrochimerism was defined as a peak of at least 4% donor T cells among recipient peripheral blood mononuclear cells. Instead of going to the commercial service, samples from a few later patients were sequenced in-house on an Illumina MiSeq and processed with MiXCR.

As concerns this clone: It has no known antigen specificity. Base qualities are not at hand, and no much larger clone is one base apart.

The library came from the immunoSEQ multiplex PCR assay. For most patients, genomic DNA was isolated using the Qiagen DNeasy Blood and Tissue Kit and was shipped frozen to Adaptive Biotechnologies for TCR sequencing. For most patients, high-throughput TCR-beta CDR3 sequencing of genomic DNA was performed by Adaptive Biotechnologies. In the paper's pipeline: TCR sequencing data for 15 to 20 patients were retrieved from Adaptive's ImmunoSEQ software; a few other patients were processed with MiXCR and VDJtools. To correct CD4 versus CD8 sorting errors, any sequence found in both subsets at a frequency ratio below 5:1 was removed. Because the origin of CDR3 nucleotide sequences shared between donor and recipient could not be assigned, those sequences were removed. To be classed as alloreactive, a clone needed at least 2-fold expansion over unstimulated cells and a minimum CFSE-low frequency of 0.002% (template counts) or 0.001% (read counts). Clones were considered mappable if detected in sequenced pre-transplant spleen, lymph node, or MLR CFSE-low populations of the donor or recipient. The cumulative frequency of alloreactive clones was calculated as a percentage of all sequences, weighted by copy number. TCRdb carries this immuneACCESS record with in-frame sequences only. Its versions omit some clonotypes, under half of them owing to an unresolved V gene in the studies checked, with the rest unexplained. V, J and clone size reflect that table, while D and trimming were determined from the DNA. The sample has some 90,000 clones on record, roughly 90% of them singletons. The top ten clones comprise 0.11% of the sample.

General study outcomes and caveats: Peak levels of circulating GvH clones were associated with declines in HvG clones early after transplant. GvH clones were found in recipient bone marrow, and some of the GvH clones appeared earlier in ileal mucosa or blood, which is consistent with an intestinal mucosal origin. Conclusions were limited by the relatively low number and heterogeneity of intestinal transplant patients. Patients with donor T cell macrochimerism had high GvH to HvG T cell clonal ratios in their allografts.

What the time point label conveys for this sample: cells obtained before transplantation from donor or recipient. CD3+CD4+ and CD3+CD8+ populations were FACS-sorted from unstimulated pre-transplant donor and recipient cells taken from spleen or lymph nodes. CDR1 SGHRS and CDR2 YFSETQ are derived from the germline V gene. Germline trimming amounts to 2 bases on V and 3 bases on J, with 5 as the count of junction bases outside the gene matches. The CDR3 runs 14 residues from the cysteine to the phenylalanine. The kept DNA is CDR3 alone, 42 bases in frame from the first base. The sequenced sample was unstimulated CD4+ T cells sorted from spleen or lymph node cells, obtained before intestinal transplant. Recombination linked TRBV5-1 to TRBJ2-7; TRBD2 aligns with 7 central bases. The receptor's source is a human donor who received an intestinal transplant. The DNA sequence is TGCGCCAGCAGCTTTGGGGGGGACGGCTACGAGCAGTACTTC. It translates to CASSFGGDGYEQYF.